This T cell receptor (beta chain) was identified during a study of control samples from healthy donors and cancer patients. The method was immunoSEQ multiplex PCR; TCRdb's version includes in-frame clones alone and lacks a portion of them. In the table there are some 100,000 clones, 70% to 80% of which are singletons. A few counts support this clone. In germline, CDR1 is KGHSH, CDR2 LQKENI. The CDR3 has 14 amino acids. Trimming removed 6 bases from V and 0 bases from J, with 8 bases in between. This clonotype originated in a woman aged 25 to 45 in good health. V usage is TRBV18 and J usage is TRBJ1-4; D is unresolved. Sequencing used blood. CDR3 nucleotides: TGTGCCAGCTCCTCGGGGACAACTAATGAAAAACTGTTTTTT. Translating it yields CASSSGTTNEKLFF.